This TCR beta chain originates from a study of OX40 agonist ivuxolimab in advanced cancers. Study observations and caveats: More expanded clones were seen, on average, in CD8+ T cells than in CD4+.

Sampled blood was obtained at baseline, cycle 4 day 1, and cycle 7 day 1. This clone was seen just once. What it recognizes is unknown. TCRdb keeps only in-frame clones here, not all; method: immunoSEQ multiplex PCR. The sample shows about 27,000 clones, approximately 78% of them seen only once. Trimming cost V 3 bases and J 3 bases, with 15 bases left between them. The CDR3 runs to 16 residues. CDR1 is MGHRA, CDR2 YSYEKL, per germline. V is TRBV4-1 and J is TRBJ1-5; tentatively, D is TRBD1 (6 bases). The receptor was isolated from an adult with an advanced solid tumor such as melanoma, head and neck, liver or kidney cancer. This material consisted of CD4+ or CD8+ T cells sorted from blood, taken in a trial of the OX40 agonist ivuxolimab. DNA of the CDR3: TGCGCCAGCAGCCAGGGGGGCGAGGACCCCAATCAGCCCCAGCATTTT. Translated, it gives CASSQGGEDPNQPQHF.